This TCR beta chain was found in a study of early T cells in non-severe SARS-CoV-2 infection. This clonotype was observed many times. Antigen specificity is unknown. In the library, individual cDNA molecules carried attached unique molecular identifiers. Using its own MiXCR run on the 5' RACE reads, TCRdb lists one record per CDR3 protein. Of more than 35,000 distinct CDR3 sequences listed, about 6.3% are singletons. General study results and limits: VDJdb matching favored anti-spike CD8 responses, missing private and CD4 specificities.

Sample: whole blood. The receptor was isolated from an adult who was a healthcare worker with PCR-confirmed SARS-CoV-2 infection or an uninfected control (not recorded which).

CDR3 nucleotide sequence: TGCAGTGCTAGGCCGGGACAGTTCGTCGACGAGCAGTACTTC. As protein: CSARPGQFVDEQYF. The chain combines TRBV20-1 with TRBJ2-7, with TRBD1 matching 7 bases. V lost 3 bases to trimming and J lost 5 bases; unmatched junction nucleotides: 10. This CDR3 spans 14 amino acids. The germline gives CDR1 DFQATT, CDR2 SNEGSKA (reference sequence).